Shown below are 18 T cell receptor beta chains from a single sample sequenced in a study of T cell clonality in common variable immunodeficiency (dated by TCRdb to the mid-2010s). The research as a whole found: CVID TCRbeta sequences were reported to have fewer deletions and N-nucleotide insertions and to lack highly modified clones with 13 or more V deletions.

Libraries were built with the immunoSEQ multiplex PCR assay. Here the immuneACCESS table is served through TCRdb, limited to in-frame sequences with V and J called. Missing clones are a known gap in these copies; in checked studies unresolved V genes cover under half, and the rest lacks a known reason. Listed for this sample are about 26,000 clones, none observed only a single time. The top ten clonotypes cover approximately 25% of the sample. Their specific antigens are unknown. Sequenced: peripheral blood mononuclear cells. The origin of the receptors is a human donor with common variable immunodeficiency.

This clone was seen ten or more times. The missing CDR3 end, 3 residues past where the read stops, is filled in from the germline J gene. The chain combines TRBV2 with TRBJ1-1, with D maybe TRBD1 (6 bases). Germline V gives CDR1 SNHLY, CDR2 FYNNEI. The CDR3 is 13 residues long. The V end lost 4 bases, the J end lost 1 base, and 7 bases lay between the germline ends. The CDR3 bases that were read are TGTGCCAGCAGTGTGGGACAGAACACTGAA. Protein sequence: CASSVGQNTE. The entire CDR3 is CASSVGQNTEAFF.

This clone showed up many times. The chain's CDR3 is CASSVPATDTQYF. The CDR3 DNA, read in part, is TGTGCCAGTAGTGTCCCAGCGACGGATACG. The chain joins TRBV19 to TRBJ2-3; D unclear. The read ends 3 residues shy of where the CDR3 ends; the end is completed using the germline J gene. Germline assignment: CDR1 LNHDA and CDR2 SQIVND (reference sequence). Between the trimmed V and J ends, which lost 5 bases and 6 bases, there was a span of 12 bases. The CDR3 totals 13 residues.

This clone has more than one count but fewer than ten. The sequenced part of the CDR3 DNA is TGTGCCAGTAGTATCGGGATGGGACTCAATCAGCCC. Amino acids: CASSIGMGLNQP. The whole CDR3 region reads CASSIGMGLNQPQHF. The V gene is TRBV19, the J gene TRBJ1-5, with D possibly being TRBD1 (5 bases). The read terminates 3 residues before the CDR3 end, so the remaining end is supplied by the germline J gene. From germline, CDR1 is LNHDA and CDR2 SQIVND (reference sequence). The CDR3 totals 15 residues. V was pared by 3 bases and J by 3 bases, with 12 bases between. The full variable domain, rest sourced from reference TRBV19 and TRBJ1-5, is DGGITQSPKYLFRKEGQNVTLSCEQNLNHDAMYWYRQDPGQGLRLIYYSQIVNDFQKGDIAEGYSVSREKKESFPLTVTSAQKNPTAFYLCASSIGMGLNQPQHFGDGTRLSIL.

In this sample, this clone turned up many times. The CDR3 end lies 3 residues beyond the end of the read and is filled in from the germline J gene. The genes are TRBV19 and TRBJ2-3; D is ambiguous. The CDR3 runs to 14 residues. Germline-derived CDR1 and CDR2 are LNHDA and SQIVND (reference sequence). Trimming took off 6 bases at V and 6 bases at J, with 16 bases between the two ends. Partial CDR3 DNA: TGTGCCAGTAGCTTATCCTCGCGGCGGGATACG. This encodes CASSLSSRRDT. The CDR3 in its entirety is CASSLSSRRDTQYF.

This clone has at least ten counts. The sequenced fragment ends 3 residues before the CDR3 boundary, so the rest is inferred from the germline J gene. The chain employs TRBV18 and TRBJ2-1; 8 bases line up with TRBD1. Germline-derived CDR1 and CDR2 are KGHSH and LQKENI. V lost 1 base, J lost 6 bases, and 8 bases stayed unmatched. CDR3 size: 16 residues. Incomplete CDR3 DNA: TGTGCCAGCTCACCACGACCCCTCGACAGGGGCAATGAG. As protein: CASSPRPLDRGNE. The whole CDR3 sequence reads CASSPRPLDRGNEQFF.

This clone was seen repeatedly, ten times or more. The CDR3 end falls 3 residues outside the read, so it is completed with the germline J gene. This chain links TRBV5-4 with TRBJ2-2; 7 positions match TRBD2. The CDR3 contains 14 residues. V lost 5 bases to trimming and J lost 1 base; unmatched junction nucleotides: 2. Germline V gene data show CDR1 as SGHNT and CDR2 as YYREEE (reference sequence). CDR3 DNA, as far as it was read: TGTGCCAGCAGGCTAGCGGTGAACACCGGGGAG. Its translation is CASRLAVNTGE. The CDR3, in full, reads CASRLAVNTGELFF. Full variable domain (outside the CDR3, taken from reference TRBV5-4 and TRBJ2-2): ETGVTQSPTHLIKTRGQQVTLRCSSQSGHNTVSWYQQALGQGPQFIFQYYREEENGRGNFPPRFSGLQFPNYSSELNVNALELDDSALYLCASRLAVNTGELFFGEGSRLTVL.

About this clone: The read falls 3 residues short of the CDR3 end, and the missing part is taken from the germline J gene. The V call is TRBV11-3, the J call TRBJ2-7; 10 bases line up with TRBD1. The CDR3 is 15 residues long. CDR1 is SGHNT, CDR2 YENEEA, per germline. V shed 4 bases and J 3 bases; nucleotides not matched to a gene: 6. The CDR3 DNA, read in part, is TGTGCCAGCAGCTCCGGACAGGGGGGGGGCTACGAG. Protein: CASSSGQGGGYE. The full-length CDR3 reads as CASSSGQGGGYEQYF. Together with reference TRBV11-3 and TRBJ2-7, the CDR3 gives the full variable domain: EAGVVQSPRYKIIEKKQPVAFWCNPISGHNTLYWYLQNLGQGPELLIRYENEEAVDDSQLPKDRFSAERLKGVDSTLKIQPAELGDSAVYLCASSSGQGGGYEQYFGPGTRLTVT.

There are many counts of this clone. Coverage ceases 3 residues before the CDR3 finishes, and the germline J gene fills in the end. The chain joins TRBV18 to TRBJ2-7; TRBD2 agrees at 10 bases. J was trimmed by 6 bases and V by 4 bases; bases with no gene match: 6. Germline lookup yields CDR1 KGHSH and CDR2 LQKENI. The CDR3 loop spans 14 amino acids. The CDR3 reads CASSRERGGFEQYF. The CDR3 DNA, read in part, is TGTGCCAGCTCACGGGAGCGGGGGGGCTTCGAG.

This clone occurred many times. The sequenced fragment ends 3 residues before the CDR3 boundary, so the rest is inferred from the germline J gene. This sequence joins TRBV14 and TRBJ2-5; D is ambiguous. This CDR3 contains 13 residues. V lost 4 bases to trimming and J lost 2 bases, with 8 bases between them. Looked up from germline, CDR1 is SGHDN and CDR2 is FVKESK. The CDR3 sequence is CASSRAVQETQYF. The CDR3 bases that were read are TGTGCCAGCAGCCGGGCAGTTCAAGAGACC.

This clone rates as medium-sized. CDR3 bases read: TGTGCCAGCCGCTCTCACATGAACACTGAA. It specifies CASRSHMNTE. In full, the CDR3 reads CASRSHMNTEAFF. V is TRBV28 and J is TRBJ1-1; the D is unclear. With the read ending 3 residues before the CDR3 end, the germline J gene is used to fill in that end. Trimming shortened V by 8 bases and J by 0 bases, and 10 bases separated the two germline ends. CDR1 and CDR2 (germline): MDHEN, SYDVKM. This CDR3 has 13 amino acids.

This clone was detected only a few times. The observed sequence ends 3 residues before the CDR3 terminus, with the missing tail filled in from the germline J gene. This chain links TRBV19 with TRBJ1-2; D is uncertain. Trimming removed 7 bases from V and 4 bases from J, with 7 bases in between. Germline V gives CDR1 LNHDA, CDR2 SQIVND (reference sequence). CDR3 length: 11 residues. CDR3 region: CASTQSYGYTF. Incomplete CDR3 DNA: TGTGCCAGTACGCAGTCCTATGGC.

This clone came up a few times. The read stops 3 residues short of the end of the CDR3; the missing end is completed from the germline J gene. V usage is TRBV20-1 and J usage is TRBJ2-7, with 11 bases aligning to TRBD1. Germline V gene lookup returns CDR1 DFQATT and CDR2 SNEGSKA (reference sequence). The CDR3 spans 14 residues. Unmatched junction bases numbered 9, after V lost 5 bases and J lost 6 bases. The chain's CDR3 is CSAGQGAVSTEQYF. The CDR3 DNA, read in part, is TGCAGTGCTGGACAGGGGGCAGTCTCTACCGAG.

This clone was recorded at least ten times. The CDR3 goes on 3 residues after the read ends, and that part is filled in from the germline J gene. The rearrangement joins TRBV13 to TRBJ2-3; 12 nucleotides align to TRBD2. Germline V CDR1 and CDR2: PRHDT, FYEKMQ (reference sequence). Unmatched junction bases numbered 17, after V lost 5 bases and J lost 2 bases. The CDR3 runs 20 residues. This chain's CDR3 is CASSRYPPSGRAEVTDTQYF. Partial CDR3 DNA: TGTGCCAGCAGCCGATACCCCCCTAGCGGGAGGGCGGAAGTCACAGATACG.

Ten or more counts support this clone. Partial CDR3 DNA: TGTGCCAGTAGTATAGACAGGGGAGACAATGAG. It encodes CASSIDRGDNE. The entire CDR3 protein is CASSIDRGDNEQFF. The rearrangement joins TRBV19 to TRBJ2-1, with a possible D match to TRBD1 (6 bases). The read gets to within 3 residues of the CDR3 end, and the germline J gene fills in the rest. Germline V gene data show CDR1 as LNHDA and CDR2 as SQIVND (reference sequence). V was trimmed by 0 bases and J by 5 bases, leaving 8 bases between them. The CDR3 spans 14 residues.

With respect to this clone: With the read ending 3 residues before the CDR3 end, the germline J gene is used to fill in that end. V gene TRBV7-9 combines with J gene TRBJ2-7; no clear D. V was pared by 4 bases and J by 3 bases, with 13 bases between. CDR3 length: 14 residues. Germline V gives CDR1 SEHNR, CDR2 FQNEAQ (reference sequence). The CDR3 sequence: CASSSLGHGYEQYF. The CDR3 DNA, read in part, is TGTGCCAGCAGCTCTCTGGGCCACGGCTACGAG.

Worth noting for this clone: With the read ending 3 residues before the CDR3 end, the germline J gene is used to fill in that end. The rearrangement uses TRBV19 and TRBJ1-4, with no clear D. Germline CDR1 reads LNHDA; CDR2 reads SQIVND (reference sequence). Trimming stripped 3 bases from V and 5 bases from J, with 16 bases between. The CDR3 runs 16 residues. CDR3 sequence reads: CASSIDRVGENEKLFF. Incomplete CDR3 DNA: TGTGCCAGTAGTATTGACCGGGTCGGGGAAAATGAAAAA.

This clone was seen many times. The CDR3 DNA, read in part, is TGTGCCAGCAGCTCCGGCGGGAGAGATGCAGATACG. Its protein product is CASSSGGRDADT. The entire CDR3 reads CASSSGGRDADTQYF. This chain uses TRBV7-9 with TRBJ2-3; 7 nucleotides match TRBD2. Sequencing ends 3 residues short of the CDR3 end; the germline J gene provides the rest. CDR1 is SEHNR and CDR2 is FQNEAQ in the germline V gene (reference sequence). CDR3 length equals 15 residues. J gave up 4 bases and V 4 bases, and 8 bases lay outside the gene matches.

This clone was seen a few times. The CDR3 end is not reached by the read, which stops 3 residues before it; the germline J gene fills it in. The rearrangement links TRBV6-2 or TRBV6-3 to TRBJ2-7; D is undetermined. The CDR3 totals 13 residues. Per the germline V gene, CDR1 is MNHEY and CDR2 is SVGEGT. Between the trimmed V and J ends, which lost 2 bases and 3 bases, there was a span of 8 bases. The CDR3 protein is CASSYGPHYEQYF. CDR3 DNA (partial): TGTGCCAGCAGTTACGGGCCTCACTACGAG.